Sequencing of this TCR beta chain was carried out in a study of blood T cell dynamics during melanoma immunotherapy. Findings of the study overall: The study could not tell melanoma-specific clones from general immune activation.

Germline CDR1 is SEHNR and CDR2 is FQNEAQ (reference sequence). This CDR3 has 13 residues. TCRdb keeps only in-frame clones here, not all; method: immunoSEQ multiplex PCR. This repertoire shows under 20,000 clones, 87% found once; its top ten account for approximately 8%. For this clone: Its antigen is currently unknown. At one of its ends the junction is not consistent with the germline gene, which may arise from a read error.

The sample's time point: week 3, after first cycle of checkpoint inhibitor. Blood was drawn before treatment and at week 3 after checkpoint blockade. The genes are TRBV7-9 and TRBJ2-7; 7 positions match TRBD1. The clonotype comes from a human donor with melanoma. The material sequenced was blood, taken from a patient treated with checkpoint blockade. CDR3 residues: CASSTGTAREQYF. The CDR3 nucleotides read TGCGCCAGCAGCACCGGGACAGCCAGGGAGCAGTACTTC.